This is a list of T cell receptor beta chains from one sample in a study of glioma-infiltrating T cells. TCRdb analysed the multiplex PCR reads with MiXCR anew, one entry per CDR3 protein. The sample has about 1,800 distinct CDR3 sequences; approximately 30% are singletons. Sequencing was performed on glioma tissue, nonneoplastic brain tissue, or PBMCs (not recorded which). The receptors come from a human donor with low-grade glioma or glioblastoma, undergoing nonglioma brain surgery, or in good health (not recorded which). The conserved cysteine and the conserved F or W are not part of the CDR3 here. Each record gives: clone size, D gene, J gene, V gene, CDR3 protein. A D gene is named only where the DNA matches it firmly. For some rows the clone size is stated as once, few or many, or as a class when expanded; others skip it.

hyperexpanded | - | TRBJ1-1 | TRBV2 | ASSAFNTEAF
medium-sized | - | TRBJ1-3 | TRBV28 | ASSFSGAGNTIY
few | TRBD2 | TRBJ2-1 | TRBV4-2 | ASSQGGLAGIFDNEQF
medium-sized | - | TRBJ2-3 | TRBV19 | ASSTRVNADTQY
medium-sized | TRBD1 | TRBJ1-5 | TRBV28 | ASRGGTGVNHQPQH
- | - | TRBJ1-2 | TRBV19 | ASSILAVGYGYT
few | TRBD1 | TRBJ2-3 | TRBV18 | ASSPNTGGSDTQY
medium-sized | TRBD2 | TRBJ2-7 | TRBV4-1 | ASSMTSNEIEQY
- | - | TRBJ2-1 | TRBV6-1 | ASSIYRGAPSTYNEQF
few | - | TRBJ2-7 | TRBV20-1 | SWAQFGGVYEQY
medium-sized | - | TRBJ1-2 | TRBV27 | ASSLSAGSNYGYT
few | - | TRBJ2-7 | TRBV6-1 | AIGGDVQGATPTYEQY
medium-sized | - | TRBJ1-1 | TRBV27 | ASSWGGYTEAF
few | - | TRBJ2-5 | TRBV18 | ASSPAQGGETQY
- | TRBD1 | TRBJ2-2 | TRBV7-6 | ASSRGPNTGELF
medium-sized | - | TRBJ2-1 | TRBV6-1 | ASSPDYQLHNEQF
medium-sized | TRBD2 | TRBJ2-3 | TRBV20-1 | SARGIQKRTSGTDTQY
medium-sized | TRBD2 | TRBJ2-1 | TRBV7-8 | ASSLSLAGEIHNEQF
medium-sized | - | TRBJ1-1 | TRBV7-2 | ASSLGLTEAF
- | - | TRBJ2-1 | TRBV18 | ATSPVRNEQF
- | TRBD2 | TRBJ2-5 | TRBV12-3/TRBV12-4 | ASTLGLEETQY